These 12 T cell receptor beta chains were all obtained from the same sample, sequenced in a study of persistence of HIV-infected CD4 T cells. Anti-CD3/anti-CD28 beads served as a nonspecific positive control stimulus. Sorting selected CD4+ T cells upregulating both CD40 ligand and CD69. No antigen has been identified for these receptors. Sequencing used immunoSEQ version 4 in survey mode. Assay used: immunoSEQ multiplex PCR; TCRdb lists only in-frame clones, some missing. The sample yields tens of thousands of clones, 80% to 90% seen once. This specimen was CD4+ T cells sorted from PBMCs after 18-hour stimulation, taken from a patient who received antiretroviral therapy. The receptors shown here come from an adult woman with HIV who was CMV-seropositive.

The chain is built from TRBV7-9 and TRBJ2-1, with 7 bases that match TRBD1. Trimming removed 6 bases from V and 10 bases from J; junction bases left unmatched: 9. The CDR3 length is 13 residues. Per germline, CDR1 SEHNR and CDR2 FQNEAQ (reference sequence). The CDR3 nucleotides read TGTGCCAGCAGTATAATGTCCAGGGGGGAGCAGTTCTTC. Translating gives CASSIMSRGEQFF. The full variable domain, its missing parts supplied by reference TRBV7-9 and TRBJ2-1, is DTGVSQNPRHKITKRGQNVTFRCDPISEHNRLYWYRQTLGQGPEFLTYFQNEAQLEKSRLLSDRFSAERPKGSFSTLEIQRTEQGDSAMYLCASSIMSRGEQFFGPGTRLTVL.

The CDR3 nucleotides read TGCGCCAGCAGCTTGGGCAGGGCGGATGAAAAACTGTTTTTT. This translates into CASSLGRADEKLFF. V and J are TRBV5-1 and TRBJ1-4, with D possibly TRBD1 on 5 matching bases. V was trimmed by 0 bases and J by 6 bases, leaving 9 bases between them. This CDR3 spans 14 amino acids. CDR1 and CDR2 (germline): SGHRS, YFSETQ.

This chain joins TRBV5-1 and TRBJ2-5; D gene ambiguous. Germline lookup yields CDR1 SGHRS and CDR2 YFSETQ. The V end was cut by 0 bases, the J end by 1 base, with 7 bases between. CDR3 length: 14 residues. The CDR3 sequence: CASSLGPTQETQYF. The CDR3 DNA follows: TGCGCCAGCAGCTTGGGACCAACCCAAGAGACCCAGTACTTC.

V usage is TRBV15 and J usage is TRBJ2-4; D is perhaps TRBD1 (6 bases). Germline assignment: CDR1 LNHNV and CDR2 YYDKDF (reference sequence). This CDR3 has 16 residues. V was trimmed by 0 bases and J by 0 bases, leaving 9 bases between them. The chain's CDR3 is CATSREGAGAKNIQYF. Here the CDR3 DNA reads TGTGCCACCAGCAGAGAGGGGGCCGGAGCCAAAAACATTCAGTACTTC. Variable domain in full (rest from reference TRBV15 and TRBJ2-4): DAMVIQNPRYQVTQFGKPVTLSCSQTLNHNVMYWYQQKSSQAPKLLFHYYDKDFNNEADTPDNFQSRRPNTSFCFLDIRSPGLGDTAMYLCATSREGAGAKNIQYFGAGTRLSVL.

This clone was found a few times. The genes are TRBV7-3 and TRBJ2-2; no definite D call. Germline-derived CDR1 and CDR2 are SGHTA and FQGTGA. Trimming cost V 1 base and J 1 base, with 4 bases left between them. The CDR3 is 14 residues long. The chain's CDR3 is CASSLKGNTGELFF. DNA for the CDR3: TGTGCCAGCAGCTTAAAAGGGAACACCGGGGAGCTGTTTTTT.

V is TRBV20-1 and J is TRBJ1-6; D not resolved. Trimming took 3 bases from V and 8 from J, leaving 8 bases between them. CDR3 length: 12 residues. The germline gives CDR1 DFQATT, CDR2 SNEGSKA (reference sequence). The CDR3 DNA sequence: TGCAGTGCTAGTGAGTCGGATTCACCCCTCCACTTT. Amino acid sequence: CSASESDSPLHF.

The rearrangement uses TRBV6-1 and TRBJ1-6, with D uncertain. CDR1 is MNHNS, CDR2 SASEGT, per germline. The CDR3 is made up of 15 amino acids. Deletions cut 2 bases from V and 6 bases from J, with 11 bases between. CDR3 sequence (DNA): TGTGCCAGCAGTGAATCTCTGGGGATTAATTCACCCCTCCACTTT. This codes for CASSESLGINSPLHF.

The chain is built from TRBV18 and TRBJ2-1, with 7 nucleotides matching TRBD1. Germline values: CDR1 KGHSH, CDR2 LQKENI. This CDR3 has 16 amino acids. The junction had 7 bases not matched to a gene; V was cut back by 0 bases and J by 5 bases. The CDR3 nucleotides read TGTGCCAGCTCACCACCGGGAGAACAGGGGAACAATGAGCAGTTCTTC. Protein product: CASSPPGEQGNNEQFF.

The CDR3 is CASSTDAGQWGYTF. DNA of the CDR3: TGTGCCAGCAGCACCGACGCAGGACAGTGGGGCTACACCTTC. The V and J genes are TRBV28 and TRBJ1-2, with TRBD1 as a possible D gene (6 bases). Germline-derived CDR1 and CDR2 are MDHEN and SYDVKM. Trimming took off 6 bases at V and 8 bases at J, with 19 bases between the two ends. The CDR3 covers 14 residues.

The gene calls are TRBV6-5 and TRBJ1-2, with D tentatively TRBD1 (5 bases). V dropped 11 bases and J dropped 4 bases, with 11 bases sitting between them. Per the germline V gene, CDR1 is MNHEY and CDR2 is SVGAGI. CDR3 length equals 11 residues. DNA for the CDR3: TGTGCCGTTGGGGGGATCTATGGCTACACCTTC. Amino acids: CAVGGIYGYTF.

The chain has TRBV29-1 and TRBJ2-5; 8 nucleotides match TRBD2. Germline V CDR1 and CDR2: SQVTM, ANQGSEA. This CDR3 is built from 13 residues. Losses at the gene ends were 6 bases for V and 2 bases for J; bases not matched to a gene: 5. CDR3 in amino acids: CSVAGDFQETQYF. For the CDR3, the DNA is TGCAGCGTAGCGGGGGATTTTCAAGAGACCCAGTACTTC. The variable domain in full, with the rest retrieved from reference TRBV29-1 and TRBJ2-5, is SAVISQKPSRDICQRGTSLTIQCQVDSQVTMMFWYRQQPGQSLTLIATANQGSEATYESGFVIDKFPISRPNLTFSTLTVSNMSPEDSSIYLCSVAGDFQETQYFGPGTRLLVL.

The J gene is TRBJ2-2, the V gene TRBV2; D not resolved. Germline V gene lookup returns CDR1 SNHLY and CDR2 FYNNEI. Trimming cost V 3 bases and J 7 bases, with 9 bases left between them. There are 13 residues in the CDR3. CDR3 bases: TGTGCCAGCAGTGACCCACCGAACGGGGAGCTGTTTTTT. Protein product: CASSDPPNGELFF.